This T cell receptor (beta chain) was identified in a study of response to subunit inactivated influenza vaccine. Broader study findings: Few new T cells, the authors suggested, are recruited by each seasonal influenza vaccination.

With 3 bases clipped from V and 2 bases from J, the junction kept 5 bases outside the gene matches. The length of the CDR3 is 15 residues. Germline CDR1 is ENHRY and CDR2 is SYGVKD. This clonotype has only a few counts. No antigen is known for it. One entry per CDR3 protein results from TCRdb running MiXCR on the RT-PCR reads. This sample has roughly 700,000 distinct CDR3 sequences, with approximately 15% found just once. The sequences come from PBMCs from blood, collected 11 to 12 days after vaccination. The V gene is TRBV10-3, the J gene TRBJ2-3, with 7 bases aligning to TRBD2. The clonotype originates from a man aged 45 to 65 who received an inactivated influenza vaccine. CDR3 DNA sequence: TGTGCCATCAGTGAAACCGGGACTAACACAGATACGCAGTATTTT. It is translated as CAISETGTNTDTQYF.